This T cell receptor beta chain was identified during a study of regulatory T cells in long-lasting Graves disease. Time point in this sample: newly diagnosed GD, antithyroid drugs for less than 3 months. Isolated PBMC RNA provided the starting material for the TCR library. Arm-PCR of CDR3 regions and iRepertoire HTBI primers were the basis on which TCR beta libraries were built. One entry per CDR3 protein results from TCRdb running MiXCR on the multiplex PCR reads. The repertoire consists of over 500,000 distinct CDR3 sequences, with more than 15% occurring once and the leading ten covering about 12%. This clonotype was seen ten or more times. V was trimmed by 11 bases and J by 0 bases, leaving 11 bases between them. The germline gives CDR1 MNHNS, CDR2 SASEGT. The CDR3 runs 12 residues. The sample was also reused in another study, on T cells in Graves' hyperthyroidism and ophthalmopathy.

Material: peripheral blood mononuclear cells (PBMCs), obtained at new diagnosis, from a patient treated with antithyroid drugs. This TCR was recovered from a man aged 18 to 35 with Graves disease. The V call is TRBV6-1, the J call TRBJ2-7, with unresolved D. The CDR3 spells CAVLTDSYEQYF. The CDR3 nucleotides are TGTGCCGTCTTGACGGACTCCTACGAGCAGTACTTC.